Listed here are 18 T cell receptor beta chains from one sample, sequenced in a study of cytomegalovirus exposure and HLA in healthy donors. Researchers ran the PCR with 60 Vbeta and 13 Jbeta primers. Assay used: immunoSEQ multiplex PCR; TCRdb lists only in-frame clones, some missing. The sample lists 90,000 to 150,000 clones; 65% to 85% were seen once. Sample: PBMCs. The receptors here all came from a man in his fifties or sixties in good health and CMV-seropositive.

The chain has TRBV28 and TRBJ2-7; TRBD1 matches 7 bases. Germline-derived CDR1 and CDR2 are MDHEN and SYDVKM. The J segment lost 1 base and the V segment lost 6 bases, leaving 3 bases of the junction unmatched. The CDR3 is made up of 13 amino acids. The CDR3 region is CASRGTASYEQYF. As DNA, the CDR3 is TGTGCCAGCAGGGGGACAGCATCCTACGAGCAGTACTTC. Full variable domain (rest looked up from reference TRBV28 and TRBJ2-7): DVKVTQSSRYLVKRTGEKVFLECVQDMDHENMFWYRQDPGLGLRLIYFSYDVKMKEKGDIPEGYSVSREKKERFSLILESASTNQTSMYLCASRGTASYEQYFGPGTRLTVT.

The chain uses TRBV11-2 and TRBJ2-2; 8 nucleotides line up with TRBD1. V dropped 5 bases and J dropped 0; count of bases not matched to a gene: 5. The germline V gene has CDR1 SGHAT and CDR2 FQNNGV. The CDR3 has 16 amino acids. CDR3 in amino acids: CASSRQTGANTGELFF. CDR3 in DNA: TGTGCCAGCAGCCGACAGACAGGGGCGAACACCGGGGAGCTGTTTTTT.

This chain joins TRBV28 and TRBJ2-1, with TRBD2 identical over 9 bases. V dropped 6 bases and J dropped 4; count of bases not matched to a gene: 4. This CDR3 has 14 residues. Germline CDR1 is MDHEN and CDR2 is SYDVKM. DNA of the CDR3: TGTGCCAGCAGGGGCGGGAGGGCGTACAATGAGCAGTTCTTC. Its protein product is CASRGGRAYNEQFF.

The rearrangement joins TRBV4-1 to TRBJ2-3; perhaps TRBD2 as D (5 bases). CDR1 is MGHRA, CDR2 YSYEKL, per germline. V was cut by 4 bases and J by 5 bases, with 13 bases left in between. CDR3 size: 14 residues. The CDR3 DNA follows: TGCGCCAGCAGCCTCCCGACGGGGAGAGATACGCAGTATTTT. It is translated as CASSLPTGRDTQYF.

The rearrangement uses TRBV11-3 and TRBJ1-1; the D gene is possibly TRBD1 (6 bases). CDR1 SGHNT and CDR2 YENEEA come from the germline V gene. V was cut by 4 bases and J by 6 bases, with 12 bases left in between. The CDR3 runs 13 residues. CDR3 amino acids: CASSWRGAPEAFF. In DNA, the CDR3 is TGTGCCAGCAGCTGGCGGGGGGCTCCTGAAGCTTTCTTT.

The V and J genes are TRBV5-8 and TRBJ2-3, with D perhaps TRBD2 (6 bases). The ends were cut back, 4 bases at V and 1 base at J, with 16 bases in the middle. This CDR3 comprises 16 residues. The germline V gene encodes CDR1 SGHTS and CDR2 YDEGEE. CDR3 sequence (DNA): TGTGCCAGCAGCCCCGGGGGATCTCAACGCACAGATACGCAGTATTTT. This gives the protein CASSPGGSQRTDTQYF.

This clone has more than one count but fewer than ten. V gene TRBV7-9 combines with J gene TRBJ1-2; no reliable D call. The germline V gene has CDR1 SEHNR and CDR2 FQNEAQ (reference sequence). V lost 2 bases and J lost 8, with 15 bases in between. This CDR3 region has 14 residues. The CDR3 DNA reads TGTGCCAGCAGCTTAAGCCTGGGCTTGGAAGGCTACACCTTC. Translation gives CASSLSLGLEGYTF.

V is TRBV27 and J is TRBJ1-2, with D perhaps matching TRBD1 (5 bases). V was shortened by 2 bases and J by 4 bases, with 11 bases between the two germline ends. This CDR3 is built from 14 residues. Germline lookup yields CDR1 MNHEY and CDR2 SMNVEV (reference sequence). The CDR3 DNA follows: TGTGCCAGCAGTTTAACCGCCAGGGCCTATGGCTACACCTTC. Translated: CASSLTARAYGYTF.

V and J are TRBV19 and TRBJ2-3; D possibly corresponds to TRBD1 (6 bases). Germline V gene sequence: CDR1 LNHDA, CDR2 SQIVND (reference sequence). Trimming shortened V by 7 bases and J by 9 bases, and 20 bases separated the two germline ends. This CDR3 comprises 14 residues. CDR3 sequence: CASTSRGSFETQYF. The CDR3 DNA is TGTGCCAGTACCTCTAGGGGGTCATTTGAGACGCAGTATTTT.

This chain links TRBV6-1 with TRBJ2-7; 8 bases are a match to TRBD2. Germline CDR1 is MNHNS and CDR2 is SASEGT. V lost 0 bases, J lost 7 bases, and 14 bases stayed unmatched. The CDR3 runs to 17 residues. The CDR3 sequence is CASSEAMRASGLFEQYF. The DNA for the CDR3 is TGTGCCAGCAGTGAAGCGATGCGGGCTAGCGGGCTTTTTGAGCAGTACTTC.

The rearrangement uses TRBV13 and TRBJ2-5, with 11 bases fitting TRBD2. The CDR3 has 16 amino acids. Germline-derived CDR1 and CDR2 are PRHDT and FYEKMQ (reference sequence). Trimming cost V 5 bases and J 1 base; bases outside gene matches: 6. The CDR3 is CASSIRLAGFQETQYF. Written as DNA, the CDR3 is TGTGCCAGCAGCATAAGACTAGCGGGATTCCAAGAGACCCAGTACTTC.

The chain has TRBV6-1 and TRBJ2-5; possibly TRBD1 for D (6 bases). With the DNA end fitting TRBJ2-7 better, the J assignment may be wrong. The CDR3 has 12 amino acids. CDR1 is MNHNS, CDR2 SASEGT, per germline. This CDR3 reads CAVRDNSLEQYF. The CDR3 DNA reads TGTGCCGTCAGGGACAACTCCCTCGAGCAGTACTTC.

The chain carries TRBV11-2 and TRBJ2-7; D is ambiguous. CDR3 size: 14 residues. Germline V gene sequence: CDR1 SGHAT, CDR2 FQNNGV. V gave up 5 bases and J gave up 4 bases, with 15 bases separating them. The CDR3 nucleotides are TGTGCCAGCAGCCCGTTTGGCGGTGGTTACGAGCAGTACTTC. It yields the protein CASSPFGGGYEQYF.

This clone is a singleton in its sample. The V and J genes are TRBV28 and TRBJ1-3, with a weak D call TRBD1 (6 bases). Trimming removed 4 bases at V and 2 bases at J, with 12 bases between. Germline V CDR1 and CDR2: MDHEN, SYDVKM. This CDR3 contains 15 residues. CDR3 DNA sequence: TGTGCCAGCAGTTGGGGGGGCATGACTGGAAACACCATATATTTT. This sequence encodes CASSWGGMTGNTIYF.

The J gene is TRBJ1-6, the V gene TRBV4-3; TRBD1 might be the D (5 bases). V shed 0 bases and J shed 10 bases, with 16 bases lying between them. The CDR3 length is 16 residues. The germline V gene has CDR1 LGHNA and CDR2 YSLEER. This chain's CDR3 is CASSQDRGGIKSPLHF. In nucleotides, the CDR3 is TGCGCCAGCAGCCAAGATCGGGGGGGGATTAAATCACCCCTCCACTTT.

V and J are TRBV19 and TRBJ1-5, with 8 bases lining up with TRBD1. The J segment lost 4 bases and the V segment lost 7 bases, leaving 6 bases of the junction unmatched. From germline, CDR1 is LNHDA and CDR2 SQIVND (reference sequence). The CDR3 has 14 amino acids. The CDR3 is CASTSGQANQPQHF. The CDR3 nucleotides are TGTGCCAGTACCTCGGGACAGGCTAATCAGCCCCAGCATTTT.

The chain couples TRBV5-6 to TRBJ1-5; D might be TRBD1 (5 bases). Deletions cut 5 bases from V and 6 bases from J, with 18 bases between. From germline, CDR1 is SGHDT and CDR2 YYEEEE. This CDR3 spans 15 amino acids. The CDR3, as DNA: TGTGCCAGCAGAAGGCGTGGGGCAGCATTTCAGCCCCAGCATTTT. Translated: CASRRRGAAFQPQHF.

The J gene is TRBJ1-1, the V gene TRBV4-1, with no clear D. This CDR3 spans 12 amino acids. Germline assignment: CDR1 MGHRA and CDR2 YSYEKL. The germline V and J ends were trimmed by 1 base and 7 bases, with 7 bases remaining between them. The CDR3 reads CASSQVEREAFF. DNA of the CDR3: TGCGCCAGCAGCCAAGTAGAACGTGAAGCTTTCTTT.